This T cell receptor beta chain was recorded in a study of cytomegalovirus exposure and HLA in healthy donors. Study context: Counted in an early data release were about 85 million unique TCRs from HLA-typed donors. General observations from the study: A highly shared variant cluster was judged a likely technical artifact. Relative to the approximately 700-donor mean, N-insertions were reportedly fewer in an Asian-associated ancestry cluster in a later analysis. Immune exposure information comprised only CMV serostatus.

60 Vbeta and 13 Jbeta primers were used in PCR. TCRdb's table, derived via immunoSEQ multiplex PCR, lists solely in-frame clones and lacks some. The data show roughly 120,000 clones, around 77% seen once. CDR1 SGHKS and CDR2 YYEKEE come from the germline V gene (reference sequence). V was clipped by 4 bases and J by 5 bases; unmatched bases: 8. The CDR3 is 15 residues long. In the case of this clone: As yet, its antigen is unknown.

Material for sequencing was PBMCs. The rearrangement links TRBV5-5 to TRBJ2-5; 10 positions agree with TRBD1. This TCR came from a man in his fifties or sixties in good health and CMV-seropositive. The CDR3 sequence: CASSTGTGALETQYF. The CDR3 DNA is TGTGCCAGCAGCACCGGGACAGGGGCACTGGAGACCCAGTACTTC.